The next 21 T cell receptor beta chains were all read from a single sample in a study of blood T cell repertoires in COVID-19. Libraries were prepared by immunoSEQ multiplex PCR; TCRdb keeps only in-frame clonotypes and omits some of them. The sample includes fewer than 500,000 clones, roughly 87% of them seen just once. Sequenced input: PBMCs or T cells enriched from blood (not recorded which). Receptor source: a woman in her late teens or twenties who had recovered from COVID-19.

The rearrangement joins TRBV5-6 to TRBJ1-1; D perhaps matches TRBD1 (5 bases). The CDR3 runs to 15 residues. Trimming pared 0 bases from V and 4 bases from J, leaving 13 bases between. Germline V gives CDR1 SGHDT, CDR2 YYEEEE. The CDR3 DNA is TGTGCCAGCAGCTTGGATGGGGCGGGGAGCACTGAAGCTTTCTTT. Translating gives CASSLDGAGSTEAFF.

This chain joins TRBV29-1 and TRBJ1-4, with D tentatively TRBD1 (6 bases). Trimming removed 6 bases at V and 4 bases at J, with 15 bases between. Per the germline V gene, CDR1 is SQVTM and CDR2 is ANQGSEA. The CDR3 runs to 14 residues. The CDR3, as DNA: TGCAGCGTGGACGCAGGGGTACATAATGAAAAACTGTTTTTT. Protein: CSVDAGVHNEKLFF.

The chain is built from TRBV30 and TRBJ2-3, with 10 bases that match TRBD1. Germline CDR1 is GTSNPN and CDR2 is SVGIG (reference sequence). The CDR3 totals 13 residues. Germline trimming cut 7 bases from V and 5 bases from J; bases unmatched to any gene: 6. The CDR3: CALDRGGGDTQYF. The CDR3, as DNA: TGTGCCTTGGACAGGGGGGGTGGAGATACGCAGTATTTT.

This clone was counted once. V usage is TRBV6-5 and J usage is TRBJ2-7; 7 bases align to TRBD1. Looked up from germline, CDR1 is MNHEY and CDR2 is SVGAGI. The CDR3 is made up of 13 amino acids. J was trimmed by 0 bases and V by 6 bases; bases with no gene match: 2. The CDR3 DNA is TGTGCCAGCAGCGGGACAGCCTCCTACGAGCAGTACTTC. This encodes CASSGTASYEQYF.

The chain uses TRBV6-5 and TRBJ2-5; a possible D gene is TRBD2 (6 bases). Trimming took 0 bases from V and 5 from J, leaving 13 bases between them. CDR1 is MNHEY and CDR2 is SVGAGI in the germline V gene. CDR3 size: 15 residues. The CDR3 DNA sequence: TGTGCCAGCAGTTACTCGATGACGGCGGGGGAGACCCAGTACTTC. This translates into CASSYSMTAGETQYF.

This chain joins TRBV28 and TRBJ1-5, with 8 bases identical to TRBD1. The CDR3 extends over 16 amino acids. CDR1 is MDHEN, CDR2 SYDVKM, per germline. The V segment lost 8 bases and the J segment 4 bases; nucleotides outside the gene matches: 13. The CDR3 protein is CASHQTGAGGNQPQHF. The CDR3 bases are TGTGCCAGCCACCAGACAGGGGCCGGGGGGAATCAGCCCCAGCATTTT.

This chain connects TRBV5-5 to TRBJ2-7; D unclear. The CDR3 contains 14 residues. V lost 1 base to trimming and J lost 2 bases, with 10 bases between them. CDR1 is SGHKS and CDR2 is YYEKEE in the germline V gene (reference sequence). The CDR3 is CASSLTTSPYEQYF. The CDR3 DNA reads TGTGCCAGCAGCTTGACGACATCCCCCTACGAGCAGTACTTC.

The chain joins TRBV30 to TRBJ2-7, with D possibly matching TRBD1 (5 bases). The length of the CDR3 is 14 residues. The germline CDR1 and CDR2 sequences are GTSNPN and SVGIG (reference sequence). Deletions cut 4 bases from V and 0 bases from J, with 13 bases between. CDR3 in amino acids: CAWKQTASSYEQYF. In DNA form, the CDR3 reads TGTGCCTGGAAACAGACAGCCAGCTCCTACGAGCAGTACTTC.

V is TRBV18 and J is TRBJ1-4, with D perhaps TRBD1 (5 bases). The CDR3 spans 15 residues. V was shortened by 4 bases and J by 6 bases, with 15 bases between the two germline ends. Germline CDR1 KGHSH, CDR2 LQKENI. The DNA of the CDR3 is TGTGCCAGCTCACTCGATCAGGGTGAGGATGAAAAACTGTTTTTT. This encodes CASSLDQGEDEKLFF.

DNA of the CDR3: TGTGCCAGCAGCTTTGGGGGACAGGGAACCTACGAGCAGTACTTC. Its translation: CASSFGGQGTYEQYF. The V call is TRBV7-2, the J call TRBJ2-7, with 9 bases fitting TRBD1. The CDR3 runs to 15 residues. CDR1 and CDR2 from the germline V gene are SGHTA and FQGNSA. Trimming removed 3 bases from V and 2 bases from J; junction bases left unmatched: 5. Using reference TRBV7-2 and TRBJ2-7 for the parts outside the CDR3, the full variable domain is GAGVSQSPSNKVTEKGKDVELRCDPISGHTALYWYRQSLGQGLEFLIYFQGNSAPDKSGLPSDRFSAERTGGSVSTLTIQRTQQEDSAVYLCASSFGGQGTYEQYFGPGTRLTVT.

This clone was seen more than once but under ten times. V usage is TRBV30 and J usage is TRBJ1-2; 8 bases line up with TRBD1. This CDR3 has 14 amino acids. Germline lookup yields CDR1 GTSNPN and CDR2 SVGIG (reference sequence). V lost 5 bases, J lost 4 bases, and 9 bases stayed unmatched. The CDR3 loop reads CAWGGQDILYGYTF. CDR3 bases: TGTGCCTGGGGGGGACAGGATATACTCTATGGCTACACCTTC. Full variable domain (missing parts from reference TRBV30 and TRBJ1-2): SQTIHQWPATLVQPVGSPLSLECTVEGTSNPNLYWYRQAAGRGLQLLFYSVGIGQISSEVPQNLSASRPQDRQFILSSKKLLLSDSGFYLCAWGGQDILYGYTFGSGTRLTVV.

The chain uses TRBV6-5 and TRBJ1-1; D perhaps matches TRBD1 (5 bases). Between the trimmed V and J ends, which lost 5 bases and 2 bases, there was a span of 15 bases. The CDR3 sequence is 15 residues long. The germline CDR1 and CDR2 sequences are MNHEY and SVGAGI. The CDR3 reads CASSKKQVPNTEAFF. The CDR3 DNA is TGTGCCAGCAGTAAAAAACAGGTCCCTAACACTGAAGCTTTCTTT.

The rearrangement uses TRBV19 and TRBJ1-1; D remains unclear. Trimming took off 4 bases at V and 1 base at J, with 7 bases between the two ends. The germline gives CDR1 LNHDA, CDR2 SQIVND (reference sequence). This CDR3 contains 13 residues. CDR3 nucleotide sequence: TGTGCCAGTAGTACGACTTGGAACACTGAAGCTTTCTTT. As protein: CASSTTWNTEAFF.

The chain is built from TRBV3-1 (or the pseudogene TRBV3-2) and TRBJ2-3, with D possibly being TRBD2 (7 bases). The V gene's germline CDR1 is LGHDT and CDR2 YNNKEL (reference sequence). Trimming left V 1 base short and J 3 bases short, with 14 bases between. The CDR3 runs 16 residues. CDR3 loop: CASSQAAGASTDTQYF. DNA of the CDR3: TGTGCCAGCAGCCAAGCGGCGGGGGCCTCTACAGATACGCAGTATTTT.

V is TRBV9 and J is TRBJ1-6; D possibly corresponds to TRBD1 (5 bases). The ends were cut back, 2 bases at V and 2 bases at J, with 8 bases in the middle. Looked up from germline, CDR1 is SGDLS and CDR2 is YYNGEE. The CDR3 is 15 amino acids. CDR3 protein: CASSVQGTYNSPLHF. Written as DNA, the CDR3 is TGTGCCAGCAGCGTGCAGGGAACCTATAATTCACCCCTCCACTTT.

The sample holds one count of this clone. The chain is built from TRBV12-5 and TRBJ2-3, with D hard to call. The germline CDR1 and CDR2 sequences are LGHNT and FRNRAP. The CDR3 runs to 16 residues. V lost 2 bases to trimming and J lost 0 bases, with 12 bases between them. CDR3 DNA sequence: TGTGCTAGTGGTTTGTGGGTTCAGGTTAGCACAGATACGCAGTATTTT. This encodes CASGLWVQVSTDTQYF.

This clone was detected once. The chain has TRBV13 and TRBJ2-2, with D tentatively TRBD2 (6 bases). The CDR3 totals 17 residues. Per germline, CDR1 PRHDT and CDR2 FYEKMQ (reference sequence). V was trimmed by 5 bases and J by 0 bases, leaving 16 bases between them. The CDR3 bases are TGTGCCAGCAGCGCGGGACTTCAATTCTCGAACACCGGGGAGCTGTTTTTT. This codes for CASSAGLQFSNTGELFF. Supplemented by reference TRBV13 and TRBJ2-2, the full variable domain reads AAGVIQSPRHLIKEKRETATLKCYPIPRHDTVYWYQQGPGQDPQFLISFYEKMQSDKGSIPDRFSAQQFSDYHSELNMSSLELGDSALYFCASSAGLQFSNTGELFFGEGSRLTVL.

The chain recombines TRBV10-3 with TRBJ1-2, with no clear D. This CDR3 comprises 14 residues. Trimming left V 0 bases short and J 0 bases short, with 5 bases between. Germline CDR1 is ENHRY and CDR2 is SYGVKD. CDR3 DNA: TGTGCCATCAGTGAGTCGGCCGCTAACTATGGCTACACCTTC. Amino acid sequence: CAISESAANYGYTF.

This sequence joins TRBV19 and TRBJ1-1; D is uncertain. This CDR3 is 13 amino acids long. V gave up 6 bases and J gave up 11 bases, with 19 bases separating them. Germline V gives CDR1 LNHDA, CDR2 SQIVND (reference sequence). CDR3 residues: CASSSWALSGAFF. CDR3 DNA: TGTGCCAGTAGCTCTTGGGCTCTTTCTGGGGCTTTCTTT.

The V and J genes are TRBV4-1 and TRBJ2-1; the match to TRBD2 covers 10 bases. V lost 4 bases and J lost 4; bases outside the gene matches: 10. The CDR3 sequence is 17 residues long. Germline CDR1 reads MGHRA; CDR2 reads YSYEKL. CDR3 in DNA: TGCGCCAGCAGCCCCCTCTGGGCTAGCGGGGGATACAATGAGCAGTTCTTC. Translated: CASSPLWASGGYNEQFF.

V usage is TRBV2 and J usage is TRBJ1-1, with D uncertain. The CDR3 runs 15 residues. Germline-derived CDR1 and CDR2 are SNHLY and FYNNEI. V lost 6 bases, J lost 1 base, and 15 bases lay in between. As DNA, the CDR3 is TGTGCCAGCAGCATGTACGGGATTCAGAACACTGAAGCTTTCTTT. This encodes CASSMYGIQNTEAFF. Full variable domain (outside the CDR3, taken from reference TRBV2 and TRBJ1-1): EPEVTQTPSHQVTQMGQEVILRCVPISNHLYFYWYRQILGQKVEFLVSFYNNEISEKSEIFDDQFSVERPDGSNFTLKIRSTKLEDSAMYFCASSMYGIQNTEAFFGQGTRLTVV.